Listed below are T cell receptor beta chains from one sample, sequenced in a study of T cell responses to AZD1222 COVID-19 vaccine. Profiling relied on immunoSEQ multiplex PCR, and the TCRdb table lists in-frame clones only, not all of them. This sample has about 220,000 clones, with about 93% found just once. The input for sequencing was peripheral blood, taken on day 0 of MenACWY control vaccination. These receptor sequences come from an adult in good health. CDR3s include the opening cysteine and the closing phenylalanine or tryptophan. Each record gives: D gene, V gene, clone size, J gene, CDR3 protein, CDR3 DNA. A D gene is named only where the DNA matches it firmly. Size is stated for part of the rows, as once, few or many counts, or as a class when the clone is expanded.

.	TRBV9	.	TRBJ2-1	CASSPRDPSFNEQFF	TGTGCCAGCAGCCCCCGGGACCCCTCTTTCAATGAGCAGTTCTTC
.	TRBV9	.	TRBJ1-6	CASTTPGVRDSPLHF	TGTGCCAGCACTACCCCCGGGGTTCGTGATTCACCCCTCCACTTT
.	TRBV19	.	TRBJ1-5	CASSSPQQPGNQPQHF	TGTGCCAGTAGCAGCCCTCAACAGCCAGGCAATCAGCCCCAGCATTTT
.	TRBV5-5	once	TRBJ1-1	CASSPIQGNTEAFF	TGTGCCAGCAGCCCCATCCAGGGTAACACTGAAGCTTTCTTT
.	TRBV29-1	.	TRBJ1-3	CSVDPKGAGNTIYF	TGCAGCGTTGATCCAAAGGGGGCTGGAAACACCATATATTTT
TRBD2	TRBV3-1/TRBV3-2	.	TRBJ2-5	CASSLSRLAGDRYQETQYF	TGTGCCAGCAGCCTCTCGAGGCTAGCGGGGGACCGGTACCAAGAGACCCAGTACTTC
.	TRBV11-2	.	TRBJ1-3	CASSLARTSGNTIYF	TGTGCCAGCAGCTTAGCGCGGACTTCTGGAAACACCATATATTTT
.	TRBV4-1	.	TRBJ1-4	CASSHAERANEKLFF	TGCGCCAGCAGCCATGCGGAGAGGGCTAATGAAAAACTGTTTTTT
.	TRBV18	.	TRBJ1-4	CASSPLADGEKLFF	TGTGCCAGCTCACCGTTGGCAGATGGTGAAAAACTGTTTTTT
.	TRBV2	.	TRBJ1-1	CASSDGTGTVGTEAFF	TGTGCCAGCAGTGACGGGACGGGGACGGTTGGGACTGAAGCTTTCTTT
.	TRBV27	.	TRBJ2-6	CASSLPPLAPRPGANVLTF	TGTGCCAGCAGTTTACCCCCACTAGCCCCACGCCCCGGGGCCAACGTCCTGACTTTC
.	TRBV28	.	TRBJ1-4	CASSLRGNNEKLFF	TGTGCCAGCAGTTTAAGGGGAAATAATGAAAAACTGTTTTTT
.	TRBV4-2	.	TRBJ1-2	CASSQVSDSNYGYTF	TGTGCCAGCAGCCAAGTGTCAGACTCTAACTATGGCTACACCTTC
TRBD1	TRBV7-9	.	TRBJ1-4	CASSPWTGANEKLFF	TGTGCCAGCAGCCCCTGGACAGGGGCTAATGAAAAACTGTTTTTT
.	TRBV4-1	.	TRBJ2-5	CASSQDPQGGLKETQYF	TGCGCCAGCAGCCAAGATCCCCAGGGAGGTTTAAAAGAGACCCAGTACTTC
.	TRBV12-3/TRBV12-4	.	TRBJ1-1	CASSSQGNTEAFF	TGTGCCAGCAGTTCACAGGGAAACACTGAAGCTTTCTTT
.	TRBV12-3/TRBV12-4	few	TRBJ2-1	CASSLIDEQFF	TGTGCCAGCAGTTTAATCGATGAGCAGTTCTTC
.	TRBV7-3	.	TRBJ1-5	CASSLWGDYSNQPQHF	TGTGCCAGCAGCTTATGGGGAGACTATAGCAATCAGCCCCAGCATTTT
.	TRBV18	.	TRBJ1-3	CASSPFSPGNTIYF	TGTGCCAGCTCACCATTCTCCCCCGGAAACACCATATATTTT
.	TRBV5-1	.	TRBJ1-1	CASSLAGRNTEAFF	TGCGCCAGCAGCTTGGCCGGGAGGAACACTGAAGCTTTCTTT
.	TRBV3-1/TRBV3-2	.	TRBJ2-2	CASSQSRAALVTGELFF	TGTGCCAGCAGCCAAAGCAGAGCCGCCCTGGTCACCGGGGAGCTGTTTTTT
.	TRBV21-1	.	TRBJ2-3	CASSKKALSGKSTDTQYF	TGTGCCAGCAGCAAGAAAGCCCTTAGCGGGAAAAGCACAGATACGCAGTATTTT
.	TRBV7-9	.	TRBJ2-5	CASSTRWGRETQYF	TGTGCCAGCAGCACCCGTTGGGGGCGGGAGACCCAGTACTTC
TRBD1	TRBV7-6	.	TRBJ1-1	CASSPFDRGNTEAFF	TGTGCCAGCAGCCCATTTGACAGGGGGAACACTGAAGCTTTCTTT
TRBD1	TRBV7-6	.	TRBJ1-6	CASSLGSRGDSPLHF	TGTGCCAGCAGCTTAGGTTCCAGGGGGGATTCACCCCTCCACTTT
.	TRBV7-9	.	TRBJ1-2	CASSLAGGYGYTF	TGTGCCAGCAGCTTAGCCGGGGGCTATGGCTACACCTTC